The TCR beta chain described here comes from a study of T-cell reconstitution after alpha-beta-depleted transplantation in children. Findings and limits, study-wide: Newly made T cells mostly supplied T-cell counts and diversity one year after transplant.

This clonotype was picked up a small number of times. The target antigen is unknown. In germline, CDR1 is MGHRA, CDR2 YSYEKL. The CDR3 has 16 amino acids. The V end lost 3 bases, the J end lost 3 bases, and 15 bases lay between the germline ends. The library targeted TCRbeta and was prepared with unique molecular identifiers. Each CDR3 protein gets one entry after TCRdb re-called the PCR reads with MiXCR. The top ten hold around 5% of the sample, which has hundreds of thousands of distinct CDR3 sequences, roughly 15% seen once. The chain recombines TRBV4-1 with TRBJ2-1; D is perhaps TRBD1 or TRBD2 (6 bases each). Sequenced material: PBMCs, mostly from graft donor cells, taken 360 days after TCRalphabeta/CD19-depleted stem cell transplant. The sequence came from a male patient aged 10 to 17 who had a stem cell transplant for acute lymphoblastic leukemia, so the T cells may come from the graft donor. CDR3 sequence (DNA): TGCGCCAGCAGCCAGTACAGGGAGGTAGGCTACAATGAGCAGTTCTTC. This encodes CASSQYREVGYNEQFF.